This T cell receptor (beta chain) was captured by sequencing in a study of spatial heterogeneity in lung cancer. About the study: Sequence detection consistently recorded a greater number of beta-chain than alpha-chain sequences.

As to time point: sample taken at primary tumor resection. No cell sorting; template was whole RNA from tumor, lung tissue or PBMC. This clonotype was picked up many times. The antigen is unknown. General study findings and limits: Tumor TCRs that were ubiquitous and expanded showed up in blood more at resection than follow-up.

From germline, CDR1 is SEHNR and CDR2 FQNEAQ (reference sequence). V was clipped by 5 bases and J by 2 bases; unmatched bases: 7. This CDR3 is 15 amino acids long. TCR cDNA molecules were tagged individually, and each one carried a unique molecular identifier. TCRdb itself ran the 5' RACE reads through MiXCR, one entry per CDR3 protein. Here the sample spans around 19,000 distinct CDR3 sequences, 20% to 25% being singletons. This receptor was taken from a female donor with early-stage non-small cell lung cancer. This specimen consisted of PBMCs, obtained at surgery. The chain is built from TRBV7-9 and TRBJ2-3; 7 bases agree with TRBD1. CDR3 nucleotide sequence: TGTGCCAGCAGCCCTTGGACAGGACACACAGATACGCAGTATTTT. It specifies CASSPWTGHTDTQYF.